Below are 17 T cell receptor beta chains sequenced from a single sample in a study of cytomegalovirus exposure and HLA in healthy donors. It was with 60 Vbeta and 13 Jbeta primers that the PCR ran. Libraries were prepared by immunoSEQ multiplex PCR; TCRdb keeps only in-frame clonotypes and omits some of them. The sample lists approximately 150,000 clones; 68% were seen once. Sequenced material: PBMCs. These TCRs come from a man aged 55 to 70 in good health and CMV-seronegative.

The rearrangement uses TRBV4-2 and TRBJ1-5; weak D call: TRBD1 (5 bases). CDR1 and CDR2 (germline): LGHNA, YNFKEQ. The CDR3 runs 15 residues. V was cut by 1 base and J by 2 bases, with 9 bases left in between. The CDR3 sequence is CASSQGGEGNQPQHF. CDR3 coding DNA: TGTGCCAGCAGCCAAGGAGGGGAGGGCAATCAGCCCCAGCATTTT.

V is TRBV2 and J is TRBJ2-7, with 7 nucleotides matching TRBD1. V gave up 0 bases and J gave up 4 bases; unmatched junction bases: 6. From germline, CDR1 is SNHLY and CDR2 FYNNEI. The CDR3 runs 15 residues. CDR3 in amino acids: CASSEARRQGYEQYF. CDR3 nucleotides: TGTGCCAGCAGTGAAGCGCGAAGACAGGGTTACGAGCAGTACTTC. Using reference TRBV2 and TRBJ2-7 for the parts outside the CDR3, the full variable domain is EPEVTQTPSHQVTQMGQEVILRCVPISNHLYFYWYRQILGQKVEFLVSFYNNEISEKSEIFDDQFSVERPDGSNFTLKIRSTKLEDSAMYFCASSEARRQGYEQYFGPGTRLTVT.

The chain carries TRBV15 and TRBJ2-2, with D perhaps TRBD2 (6 bases). The V and J ends lost 5 bases and 5 bases respectively, with 15 bases between them. Germline values: CDR1 LNHNV, CDR2 YYDKDF (reference sequence). This CDR3 comprises 15 residues. The CDR3 DNA is TGTGCCACCAGCCCGGCGGGGAAGTTGACCGGGGAGCTGTTTTTT. Residues: CATSPAGKLTGELFF.

A few counts support this clone. The rearrangement joins TRBV30 to TRBJ1-5; tentatively, D is TRBD1 (6 bases). Trimming shortened V by 2 bases and J by 2 bases, and 16 bases separated the two germline ends. Germline V gene lookup returns CDR1 GTSNPN and CDR2 SVGIG (reference sequence). The CDR3 is made up of 16 amino acids. This CDR3 reads CAWSSPPRGGNQPQHF. The DNA for the CDR3 is TGTGCCTGGAGTAGCCCGCCCAGGGGAGGCAATCAGCCCCAGCATTTT.

In its sample, this clone was seen a few times. V gene TRBV4-3 combines with J gene TRBJ1-4; 9 nucleotides line up with TRBD1. CDR1 and CDR2 (germline): LGHNA, YSLEER. V lost 1 base and J lost 8; bases outside the gene matches: 5. The CDR3 loop spans 15 amino acids. Here the CDR3 reads CASSQGGTGGEKLFF. In nucleotides, the CDR3 is TGCGCCAGCAGCCAAGGTGGTACAGGGGGCGAAAAACTGTTTTTT.

The rearrangement uses TRBV6-5 and TRBJ1-1; D is unresolved. The CDR3 covers 16 residues. Germline V gives CDR1 MNHEY, CDR2 SVGAGI. The germline V and J ends were trimmed by 0 bases and 5 bases, with 16 bases remaining between them. CDR3: CASSYSGAFEGTEAFF. The CDR3 region has the DNA TGTGCCAGCAGTTACTCCGGCGCCTTCGAGGGTACTGAAGCTTTCTTT.

The V and J genes are TRBV19 and TRBJ2-7; 9 nucleotides align to TRBD1. Germline values: CDR1 LNHDA, CDR2 SQIVND (reference sequence). V shed 4 bases and J 1 base; nucleotides not matched to a gene: 23. This CDR3 region has 21 residues. The CDR3 here is CASSTRFPRPGQGAKSYEQYF. The CDR3 DNA reads as TGTGCCAGTAGTACGCGGTTCCCAAGGCCGGGACAGGGCGCAAAGTCCTACGAGCAGTACTTC.

This sequence joins TRBV18 and TRBJ2-2, with 8 bases that match TRBD1. Germline assignment: CDR1 KGHSH and CDR2 LQKENI. This CDR3 is 15 amino acids long. V was clipped by 5 bases and J by 3 bases; unmatched bases: 5. As DNA, the CDR3 is TGTGCCAGCTCAACCGGGACAGGCGACACCGGGGAGCTGTTTTTT. Its translation is CASSTGTGDTGELFF.

This chain links TRBV10-3 with TRBJ1-1, with a tentative D call TRBD1 (6 bases). This CDR3 has 16 amino acids. V was trimmed by 4 bases and J by 1 base, leaving 16 bases between them. Germline V gene data show CDR1 as ENHRY and CDR2 as SYGVKD. This CDR3 reads CAISVGGLRGNTEAFF. The DNA of the CDR3 is TGTGCCATCAGTGTGGGGGGGCTGAGAGGGAACACTGAAGCTTTCTTT.

This sequence joins TRBV11-1 and TRBJ1-1; no definite D call. V dropped 5 bases and J dropped 5 bases, with 12 bases sitting between them. Germline CDR1 SGHAT, CDR2 FQDESV (reference sequence). This CDR3 region has 13 residues. CDR3 sequence (DNA): TGTGCCAGCAGCGTGGGAGTACAGACTGAAGCTTTCTTT. This codes for CASSVGVQTEAFF.

The chain couples TRBV19 to TRBJ2-5; 9 bases map to TRBD1. Germline CDR1 and CDR2: LNHDA and SQIVND (reference sequence). V trimming: 10 bases; J trimming: 4 bases; junction bases outside the gene matches: 7. The CDR3 has 13 amino acids. The chain's CDR3 is CATGDRVGETQYF. DNA of the CDR3: TGTGCCACCGGGGACAGGGTTGGAGAGACCCAGTACTTC.

This chain connects TRBV7-2 to TRBJ2-7; 14 positions match TRBD2. Germline V gene data show CDR1 as SGHTA and CDR2 as FQGNSA. Trimming cost V 0 bases and J 5 bases; bases outside gene matches: 6. This CDR3 spans 17 amino acids. This CDR3 reads CASSLAGTSGSVHEQYF. The CDR3 DNA sequence: TGTGCCAGCAGCTTAGCGGGGACTAGCGGGAGTGTCCACGAGCAGTACTTC.

The V and J genes are TRBV7-3 and TRBJ1-2; D is unresolved. Trimming cost V 9 bases and J 0 bases, with 8 bases left between them. The length of the CDR3 is 12 residues. The germline V gene has CDR1 SGHTA and CDR2 FQGTGA. CDR3 sequence: CASGDPNYGYTF. The DNA for the CDR3 is TGTGCCAGTGGAGACCCTAACTATGGCTACACCTTC.

The table lists this clone with a few counts. The V call is TRBV4-2, the J call TRBJ1-2; no definite D call. V lost 0 bases, J lost 6 bases, and 5 bases lay in between. The CDR3 runs to 12 residues. In germline, CDR1 is LGHNA, CDR2 YNFKEQ. As DNA, the CDR3 is TGTGCCAGCAGCCAAGATTCTCATGGCTACACCTTC. As protein: CASSQDSHGYTF.

The chain is built from TRBV18 and TRBJ1-1; D gene unclear. CDR1 and CDR2 from the germline V gene are KGHSH and LQKENI. CDR3 length: 15 residues. V lost 1 base and J lost 4, with 13 bases in between. The CDR3 nucleotides read TGTGCCAGCTCACCACTCGGAGCCGGAGGCACTGAAGCTTTCTTT. Its translation is CASSPLGAGGTEAFF.

The genes are TRBV5-6 and TRBJ2-4; D is unresolved. The V gene's germline CDR1 is SGHDT and CDR2 YYEEEE. V was clipped by 5 bases and J by 8 bases, with 17 bases between them. The CDR3 has 14 amino acids. CDR3 loop: CASRPWARMDIQYF. Here the CDR3 DNA reads TGTGCCAGCAGGCCCTGGGCAAGGATGGACATTCAGTACTTC.

The chain uses TRBV7-3 and TRBJ2-7; a weak D match, TRBD2 (6 bases). The CDR3 is 14 amino acids. In germline, CDR1 is SGHTA, CDR2 FQGTGA. V shed 4 bases and J shed 7 bases, with 17 bases lying between them. Here the CDR3 DNA reads TGTGCCAGCAGCTCCGCAGCGGGTAGGAGGGAGCAGTACTTC. This codes for CASSSAAGRREQYF.